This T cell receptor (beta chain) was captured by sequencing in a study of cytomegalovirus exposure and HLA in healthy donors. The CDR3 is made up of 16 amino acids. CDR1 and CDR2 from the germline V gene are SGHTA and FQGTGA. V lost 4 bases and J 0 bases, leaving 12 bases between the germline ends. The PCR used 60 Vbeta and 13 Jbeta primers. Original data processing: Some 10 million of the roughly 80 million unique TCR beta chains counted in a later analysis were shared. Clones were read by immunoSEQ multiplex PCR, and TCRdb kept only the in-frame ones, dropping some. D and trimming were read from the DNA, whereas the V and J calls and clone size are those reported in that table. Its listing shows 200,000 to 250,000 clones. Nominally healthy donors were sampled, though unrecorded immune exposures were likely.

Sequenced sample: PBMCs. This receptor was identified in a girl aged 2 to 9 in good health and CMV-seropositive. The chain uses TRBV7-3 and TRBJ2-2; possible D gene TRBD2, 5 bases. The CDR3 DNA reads TGTGCCAGCAGCTCACGGCGGCGGGCGAACACCGGGGAGCTGTTTTTT. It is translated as CASSSRRRANTGELFF.